This T cell receptor (beta chain) came from a study of blood T cell repertoires in COVID-19. For the study at large: The United States, Italy and Spain were the sources of the acute and convalescent COVID-19 samples.

Germline V gene lookup returns CDR1 LNHDA and CDR2 SQIVND (reference sequence). The CDR3 runs 14 residues. TCRdb keeps only in-frame clones here, not all; method: immunoSEQ multiplex PCR. The table includes under 200,000 clones, more than 75% detected once. Note on this clone: At one end the junction does not follow the germline gene, possibly because of a read error.

This TCR came from a man aged 35-49 years with active or convalescent COVID-19. The chain combines TRBV19 with TRBJ2-3; 7 positions match TRBD1. The source material was peripheral blood. CDR3 coding DNA: TGTGTCAGTAGTATAGGACAGGGCACAGATACGCAGTATTTT. Amino acids: CVSSIGQGTDTQYF.